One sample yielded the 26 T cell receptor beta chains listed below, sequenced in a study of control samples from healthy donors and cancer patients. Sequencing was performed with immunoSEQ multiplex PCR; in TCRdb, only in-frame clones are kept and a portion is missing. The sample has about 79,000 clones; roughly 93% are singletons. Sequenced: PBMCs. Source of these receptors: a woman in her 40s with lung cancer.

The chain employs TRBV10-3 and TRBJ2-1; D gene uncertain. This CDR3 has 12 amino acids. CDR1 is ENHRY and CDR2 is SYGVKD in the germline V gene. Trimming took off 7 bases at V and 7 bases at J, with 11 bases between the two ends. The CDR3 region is CAITRSRNEQFF. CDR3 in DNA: TGTGCCATCACCCGGTCTAGGAATGAGCAGTTCTTC.

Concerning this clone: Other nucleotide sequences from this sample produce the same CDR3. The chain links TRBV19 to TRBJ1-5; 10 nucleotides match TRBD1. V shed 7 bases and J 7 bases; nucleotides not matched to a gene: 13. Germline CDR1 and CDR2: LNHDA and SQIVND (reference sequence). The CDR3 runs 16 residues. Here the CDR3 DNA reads TGTGCCAGTACTGCTCTCGGGACAGGGGTGGGGCAGCCCCAGCATTTT. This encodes CASTALGTGVGQPQHF.

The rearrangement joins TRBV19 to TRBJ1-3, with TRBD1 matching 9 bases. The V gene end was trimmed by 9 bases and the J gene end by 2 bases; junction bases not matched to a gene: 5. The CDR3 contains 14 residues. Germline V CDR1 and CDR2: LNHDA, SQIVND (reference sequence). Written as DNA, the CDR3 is TGTGCCAGCCTGGGACAGGGCGCTGGAAACACCATATATTTT. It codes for CASLGQGAGNTIYF.

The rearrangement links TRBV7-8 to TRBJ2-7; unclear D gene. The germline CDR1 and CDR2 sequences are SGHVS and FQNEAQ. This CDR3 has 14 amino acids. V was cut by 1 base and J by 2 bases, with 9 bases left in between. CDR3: CASSLEGPTYEQYF. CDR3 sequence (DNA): TGTGCCAGCAGCTTAGAGGGTCCTACCTACGAGCAGTACTTC.

The CDR3 DNA sequence: TGTGCCTGGACCCTAATCACAGGGAACCTTGAAGCTTTCTTT. This gives the protein CAWTLITGNLEAFF. V is TRBV30 and J is TRBJ1-1, with D possibly matching TRBD1 (6 bases). The CDR3 has 14 amino acids. In germline, CDR1 is GTSNPN, CDR2 SVGIG (reference sequence). V dropped 4 bases and J dropped 7 bases, with 19 bases sitting between them.

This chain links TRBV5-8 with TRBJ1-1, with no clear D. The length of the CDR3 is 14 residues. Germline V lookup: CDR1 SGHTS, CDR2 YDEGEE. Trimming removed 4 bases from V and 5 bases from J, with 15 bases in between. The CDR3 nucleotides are TGTGCCAGCAGCCCCGCCGCAGTTCGGACTGAAGCTTTCTTT. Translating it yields CASSPAAVRTEAFF.

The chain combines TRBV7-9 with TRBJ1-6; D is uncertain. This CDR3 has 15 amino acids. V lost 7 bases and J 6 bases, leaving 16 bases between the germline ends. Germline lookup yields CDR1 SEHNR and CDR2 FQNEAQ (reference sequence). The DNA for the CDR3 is TGTGCCAGCAAGTTCCTGGGCCAGCCTAATTCACCCCTCCACTTT. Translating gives CASKFLGQPNSPLHF.

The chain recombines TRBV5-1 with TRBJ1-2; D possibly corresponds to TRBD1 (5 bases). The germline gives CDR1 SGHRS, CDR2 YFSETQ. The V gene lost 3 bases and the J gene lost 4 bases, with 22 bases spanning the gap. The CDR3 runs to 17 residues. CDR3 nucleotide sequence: TGCGCCAGCAGCTGGCCCACCGGGGAGGGGTCCGGCTATGGCTACACCTTC. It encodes CASSWPTGEGSGYGYTF.

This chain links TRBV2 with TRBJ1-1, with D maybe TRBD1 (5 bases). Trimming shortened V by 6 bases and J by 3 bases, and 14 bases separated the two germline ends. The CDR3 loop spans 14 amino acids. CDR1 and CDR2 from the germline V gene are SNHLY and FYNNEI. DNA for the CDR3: TGTGCCAGCAGCCGCGGGGCGAGGGACACTGAAGCTTTCTTT. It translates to CASSRGARDTEAFF. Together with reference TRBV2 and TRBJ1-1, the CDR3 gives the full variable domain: EPEVTQTPSHQVTQMGQEVILRCVPISNHLYFYWYRQILGQKVEFLVSFYNNEISEKSEIFDDQFSVERPDGSNFTLKIRSTKLEDSAMYFCASSRGARDTEAFFGQGTRLTVV.

The CDR3: CASSTYGALAQPQHF. The DNA for the CDR3 is TGTGCCAGCAGTACCTACGGCGCCCTGGCTCAGCCCCAGCATTTT. The rearrangement links TRBV2 to TRBJ1-5; D call uncertain. The germline V gene encodes CDR1 SNHLY and CDR2 FYNNEI. Trimming took off 5 bases at V and 6 bases at J, with 17 bases between the two ends. The CDR3 covers 15 residues.

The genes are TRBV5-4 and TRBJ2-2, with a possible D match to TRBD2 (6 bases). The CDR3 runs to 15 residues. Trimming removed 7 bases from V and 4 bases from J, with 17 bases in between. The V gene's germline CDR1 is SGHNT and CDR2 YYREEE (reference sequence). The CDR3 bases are TGTGCCAGCTCCCCGGGGGACGGACTCACCGGGGAGCTGTTTTTT. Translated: CASSPGDGLTGELFF.

The chain's CDR3 is CASSLAQGVRETQYF. CDR3 nucleotide sequence: TGTGCCAGCAGCTTAGCGCAGGGCGTCCGAGAGACCCAGTACTTC. The V and J genes are TRBV7-9 and TRBJ2-5; D may be TRBD1 (5 bases). Looked up from germline, CDR1 is SEHNR and CDR2 is FQNEAQ (reference sequence). This CDR3 region has 15 residues. The germline V and J ends were trimmed by 0 bases and 4 bases, with 12 bases remaining between them.

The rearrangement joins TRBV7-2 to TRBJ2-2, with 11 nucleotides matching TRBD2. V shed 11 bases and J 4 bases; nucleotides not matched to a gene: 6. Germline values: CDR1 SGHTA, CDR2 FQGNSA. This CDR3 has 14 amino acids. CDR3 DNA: TGTGCCTCAAAGGGACTAGCGGTCACCGGGGAGCTGTTTTTT. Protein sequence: CASKGLAVTGELFF.

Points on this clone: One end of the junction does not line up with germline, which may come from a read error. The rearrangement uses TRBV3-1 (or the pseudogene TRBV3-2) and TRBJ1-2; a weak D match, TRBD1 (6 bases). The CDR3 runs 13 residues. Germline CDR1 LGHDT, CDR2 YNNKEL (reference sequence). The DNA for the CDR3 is TGTGCCAGCAACCAAGGGGGGACCTATGGCTACACCTTC. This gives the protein CASNQGGTYGYTF.

The CDR3 loop is CSALGGGMVNEQFF. Written as DNA, the CDR3 is TGCAGCGCCCTAGGAGGGGGCATGGTCAATGAGCAGTTCTTC. The chain links TRBV29-1 to TRBJ2-1; possibly TRBD1 for D (7 bases). CDR1 is SQVTM, CDR2 ANQGSEA, per germline. CDR3 length equals 14 residues. Trimming left V 7 bases short and J 6 bases short, with 19 bases between.

Here the CDR3 reads CASSESRDYEQYF. The CDR3 region has the DNA TGCGCCAGCAGTGAGTCGCGGGATTACGAGCAGTACTTC. This chain uses TRBV10-2 with TRBJ2-7; tentatively, D is TRBD2 (6 bases). The CDR3 sequence is 13 residues long. Trimming stripped 0 bases from V and 4 bases from J, with 7 bases between. In germline, CDR1 is WSHSY, CDR2 SAAADI.

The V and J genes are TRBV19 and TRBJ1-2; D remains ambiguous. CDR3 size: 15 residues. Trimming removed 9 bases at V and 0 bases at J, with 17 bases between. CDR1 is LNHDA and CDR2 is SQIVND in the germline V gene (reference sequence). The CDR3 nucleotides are TGTGCCAGCCTCCCGGAGTGGACCACTAACTATGGCTACACCTTC. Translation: CASLPEWTTNYGYTF.

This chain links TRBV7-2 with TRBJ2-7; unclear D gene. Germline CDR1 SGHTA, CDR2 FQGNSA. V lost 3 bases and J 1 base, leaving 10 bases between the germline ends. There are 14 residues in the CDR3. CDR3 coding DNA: TGTGCCAGCAGCTTCCCAGGAATTTCCTACGAGCAGTACTTC. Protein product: CASSFPGISYEQYF. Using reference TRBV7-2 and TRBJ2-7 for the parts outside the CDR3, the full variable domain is GAGVSQSPSNKVTEKGKDVELRCDPISGHTALYWYRQSLGQGLEFLIYFQGNSAPDKSGLPSDRFSAERTGGSVSTLTIQRTQQEDSAVYLCASSFPGISYEQYFGPGTRLTVT.

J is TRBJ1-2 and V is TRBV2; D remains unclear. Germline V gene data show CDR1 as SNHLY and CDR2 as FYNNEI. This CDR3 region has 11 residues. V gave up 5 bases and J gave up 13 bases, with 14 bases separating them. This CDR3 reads CASSFKEASTF. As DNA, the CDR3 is TGTGCCAGCAGTTTCAAGGAAGCGTCCACCTTC. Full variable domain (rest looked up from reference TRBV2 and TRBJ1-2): EPEVTQTPSHQVTQMGQEVILRCVPISNHLYFYWYRQILGQKVEFLVSFYNNEISEKSEIFDDQFSVERPDGSNFTLKIRSTKLEDSAMYFCASSFKEASTFGSGTRLTVV.

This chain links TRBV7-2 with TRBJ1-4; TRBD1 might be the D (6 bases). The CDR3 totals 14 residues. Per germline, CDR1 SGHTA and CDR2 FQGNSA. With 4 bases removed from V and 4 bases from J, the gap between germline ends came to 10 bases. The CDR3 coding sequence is TGTGCCAGCAGCTCAAGAGGGGGTAATGAAAAACTGTTTTTT. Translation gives CASSSRGGNEKLFF. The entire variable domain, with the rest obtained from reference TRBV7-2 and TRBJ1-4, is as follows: GAGVSQSPSNKVTEKGKDVELRCDPISGHTALYWYRQSLGQGLEFLIYFQGNSAPDKSGLPSDRFSAERTGGSVSTLTIQRTQQEDSAVYLCASSSRGGNEKLFFGSGTQLSVL.

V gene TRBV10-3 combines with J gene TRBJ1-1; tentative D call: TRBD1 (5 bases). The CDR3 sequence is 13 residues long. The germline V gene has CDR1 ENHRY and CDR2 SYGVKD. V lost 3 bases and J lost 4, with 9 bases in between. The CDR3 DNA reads TGTGCCATCAGTGACGGGGGAGTCACTGAAGCTTTCTTT. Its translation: CAISDGGVTEAFF.

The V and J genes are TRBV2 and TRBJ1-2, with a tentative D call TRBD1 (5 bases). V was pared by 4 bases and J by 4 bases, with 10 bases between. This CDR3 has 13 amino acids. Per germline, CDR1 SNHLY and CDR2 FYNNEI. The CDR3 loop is CASSAQGVYGYTF. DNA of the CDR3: TGTGCCAGCAGTGCTCAGGGCGTCTATGGCTACACCTTC.

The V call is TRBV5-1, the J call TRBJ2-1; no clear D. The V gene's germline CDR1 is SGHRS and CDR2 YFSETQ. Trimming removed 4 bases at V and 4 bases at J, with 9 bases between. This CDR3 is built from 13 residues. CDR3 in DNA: TGCGCCAGCAGCCTCACACGATACAATGAGCAGTTCTTC. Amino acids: CASSLTRYNEQFF.

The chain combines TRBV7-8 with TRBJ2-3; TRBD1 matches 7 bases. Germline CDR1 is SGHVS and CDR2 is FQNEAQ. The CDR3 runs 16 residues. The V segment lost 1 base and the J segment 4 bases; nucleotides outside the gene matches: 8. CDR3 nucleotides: TGTGCCAGCAGCTTAGAGGCAGGGGGTCTGGCAGATACGCAGTATTTT. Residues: CASSLEAGGLADTQYF.

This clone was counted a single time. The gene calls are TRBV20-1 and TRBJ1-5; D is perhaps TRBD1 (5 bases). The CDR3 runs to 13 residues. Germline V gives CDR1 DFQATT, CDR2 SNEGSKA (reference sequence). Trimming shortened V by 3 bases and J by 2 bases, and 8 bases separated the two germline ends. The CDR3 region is CSASWGGNQPQHF. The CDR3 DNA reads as TGCAGTGCTAGTTGGGGCGGCAATCAGCCCCAGCATTTT.

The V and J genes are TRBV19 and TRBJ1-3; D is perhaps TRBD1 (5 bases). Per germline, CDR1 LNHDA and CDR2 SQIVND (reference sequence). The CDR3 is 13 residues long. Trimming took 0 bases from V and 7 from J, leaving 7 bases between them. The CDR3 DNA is TGTGCCAGTAGTATAGATCGGGACAACACCATATATTTT. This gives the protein CASSIDRDNTIYF.